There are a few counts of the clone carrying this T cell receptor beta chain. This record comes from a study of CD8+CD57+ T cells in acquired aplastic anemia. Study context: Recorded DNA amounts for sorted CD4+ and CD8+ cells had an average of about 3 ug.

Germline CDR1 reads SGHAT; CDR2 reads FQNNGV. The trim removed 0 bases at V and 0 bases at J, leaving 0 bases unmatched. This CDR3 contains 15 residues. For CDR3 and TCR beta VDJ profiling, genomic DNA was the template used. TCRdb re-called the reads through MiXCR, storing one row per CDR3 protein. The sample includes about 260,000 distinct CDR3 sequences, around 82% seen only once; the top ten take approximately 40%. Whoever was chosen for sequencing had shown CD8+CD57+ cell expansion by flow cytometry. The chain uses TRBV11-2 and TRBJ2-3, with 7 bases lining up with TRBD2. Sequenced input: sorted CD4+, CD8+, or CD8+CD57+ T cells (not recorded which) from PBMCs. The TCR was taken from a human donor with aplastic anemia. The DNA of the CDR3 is TGTGCCAGCAGCTTAGACGGGGGGAGCACAGATACGCAGTATTTT. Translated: CASSLDGGSTDTQYF.